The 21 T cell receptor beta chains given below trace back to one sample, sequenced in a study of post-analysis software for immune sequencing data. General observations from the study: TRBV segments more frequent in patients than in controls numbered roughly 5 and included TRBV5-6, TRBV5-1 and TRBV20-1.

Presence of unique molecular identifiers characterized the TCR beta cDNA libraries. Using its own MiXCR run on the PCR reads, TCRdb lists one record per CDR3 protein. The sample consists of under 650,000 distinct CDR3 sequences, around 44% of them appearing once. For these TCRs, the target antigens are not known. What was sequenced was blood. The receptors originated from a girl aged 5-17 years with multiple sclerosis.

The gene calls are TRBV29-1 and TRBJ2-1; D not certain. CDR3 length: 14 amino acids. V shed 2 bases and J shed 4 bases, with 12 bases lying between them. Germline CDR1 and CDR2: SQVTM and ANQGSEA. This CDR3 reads CSVERVLLYNEQFF. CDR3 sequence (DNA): TGCAGCGTTGAACGGGTGTTACTGTACAATGAGCAGTTCTTC.

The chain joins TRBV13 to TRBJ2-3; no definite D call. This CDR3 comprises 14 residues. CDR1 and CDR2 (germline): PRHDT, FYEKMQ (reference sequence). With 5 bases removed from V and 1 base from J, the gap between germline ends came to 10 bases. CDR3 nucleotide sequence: TGTGCCAGCAGCCCCTCGGACCGCACAGATACGCAGTATTTT. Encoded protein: CASSPSDRTDTQYF.

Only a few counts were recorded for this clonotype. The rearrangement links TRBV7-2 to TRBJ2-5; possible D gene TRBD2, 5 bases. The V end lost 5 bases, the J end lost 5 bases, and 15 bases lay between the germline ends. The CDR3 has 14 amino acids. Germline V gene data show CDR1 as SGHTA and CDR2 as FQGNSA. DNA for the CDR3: TGTGCCAGCAGCGCCCTCGGCGGGCGCGAGACCCAGTACTTC. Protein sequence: CASSALGGRETQYF.

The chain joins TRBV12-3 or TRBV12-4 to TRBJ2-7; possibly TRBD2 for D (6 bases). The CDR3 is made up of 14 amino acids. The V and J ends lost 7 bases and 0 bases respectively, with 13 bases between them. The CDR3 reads CASTLRGLSYEQYF. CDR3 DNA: TGTGCCAGCACCTTAAGGGGACTCTCCTACGAGCAGTACTTC.

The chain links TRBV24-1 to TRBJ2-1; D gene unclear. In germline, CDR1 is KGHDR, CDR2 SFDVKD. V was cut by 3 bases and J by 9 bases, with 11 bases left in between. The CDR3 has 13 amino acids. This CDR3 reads CATSDAPSTEQFF. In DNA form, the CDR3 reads TGTGCCACCAGTGATGCACCGTCGACTGAGCAGTTCTTC.

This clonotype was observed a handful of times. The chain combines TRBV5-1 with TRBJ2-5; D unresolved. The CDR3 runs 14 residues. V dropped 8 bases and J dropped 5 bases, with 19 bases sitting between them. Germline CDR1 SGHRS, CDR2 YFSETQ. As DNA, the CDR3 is TGCGCCAGTGGAACCTACCTGAGTGAGGAGACCCAGTACTTC. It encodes CASGTYLSEETQYF.

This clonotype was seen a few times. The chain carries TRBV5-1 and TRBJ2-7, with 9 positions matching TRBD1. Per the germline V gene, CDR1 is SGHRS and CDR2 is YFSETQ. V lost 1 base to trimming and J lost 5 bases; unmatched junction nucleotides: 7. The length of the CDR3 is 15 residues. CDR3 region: CASSLRGQGANEQYF. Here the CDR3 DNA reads TGCGCCAGCAGCTTGAGGGGACAGGGCGCCAACGAGCAGTACTTC.

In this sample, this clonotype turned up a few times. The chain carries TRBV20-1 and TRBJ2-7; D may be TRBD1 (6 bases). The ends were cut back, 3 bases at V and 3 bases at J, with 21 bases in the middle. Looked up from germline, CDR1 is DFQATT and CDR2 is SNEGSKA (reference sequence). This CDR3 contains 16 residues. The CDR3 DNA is TGCAGTGCTAGGAAAGGCGGCAGGGGTACCCTCTACGAGCAGTACTTC. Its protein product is CSARKGGRGTLYEQYF.

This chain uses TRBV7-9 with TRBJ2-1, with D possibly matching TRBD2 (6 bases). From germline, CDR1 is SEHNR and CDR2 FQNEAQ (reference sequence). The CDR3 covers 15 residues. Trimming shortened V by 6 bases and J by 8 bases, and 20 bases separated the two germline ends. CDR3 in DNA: TGTGCCAGCAGGGCGGAGCCCACGCGGGGCCATGAGCAGTTCTTC. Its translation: CASRAEPTRGHEQFF.

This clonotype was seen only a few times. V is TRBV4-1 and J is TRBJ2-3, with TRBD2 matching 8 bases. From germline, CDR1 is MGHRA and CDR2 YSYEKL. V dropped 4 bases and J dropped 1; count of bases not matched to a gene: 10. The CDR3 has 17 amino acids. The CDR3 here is CASSRTSGRARTDTQYF. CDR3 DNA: TGCGCCAGCAGCCGGACTTCCGGGAGGGCCCGCACAGATACGCAGTATTTT.

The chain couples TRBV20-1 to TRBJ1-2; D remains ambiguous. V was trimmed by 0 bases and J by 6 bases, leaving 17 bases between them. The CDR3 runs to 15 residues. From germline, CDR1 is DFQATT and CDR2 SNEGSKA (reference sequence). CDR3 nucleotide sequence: TGCAGTGCTAGAGAGACCACGGATACCAAAAATGGCTACACCTTC. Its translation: CSARETTDTKNGYTF.

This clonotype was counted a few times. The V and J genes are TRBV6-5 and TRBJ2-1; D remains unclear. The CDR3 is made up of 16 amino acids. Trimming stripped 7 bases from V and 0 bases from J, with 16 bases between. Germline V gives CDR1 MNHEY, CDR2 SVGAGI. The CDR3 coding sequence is TGTGCCAGCACCAATATGAGACTCAGCTCCTACAATGAGCAGTTCTTC. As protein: CASTNMRLSSYNEQFF.

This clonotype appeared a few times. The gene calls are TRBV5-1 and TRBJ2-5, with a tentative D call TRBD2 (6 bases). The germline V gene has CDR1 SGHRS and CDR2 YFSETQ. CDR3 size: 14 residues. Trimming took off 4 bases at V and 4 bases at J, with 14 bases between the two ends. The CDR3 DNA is TGCGCCAGCAGCCCCGTGGGGACTTCAGAGACCCAGTACTTC. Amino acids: CASSPVGTSETQYF.

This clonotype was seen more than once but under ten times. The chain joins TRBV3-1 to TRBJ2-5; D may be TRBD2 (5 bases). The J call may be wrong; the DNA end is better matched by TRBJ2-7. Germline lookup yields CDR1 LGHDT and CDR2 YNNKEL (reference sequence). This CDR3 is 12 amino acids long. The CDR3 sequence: CASAPTPREQYF. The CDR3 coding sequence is TGTGCTAGCGCCCCTACCCCCCGCGAGCAGTACTTC.

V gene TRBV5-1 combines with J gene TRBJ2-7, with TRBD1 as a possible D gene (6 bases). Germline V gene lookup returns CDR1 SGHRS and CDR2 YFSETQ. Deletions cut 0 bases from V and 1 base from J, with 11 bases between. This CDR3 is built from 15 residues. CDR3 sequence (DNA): TGCGCCAGCAGCTTGGGCCCAGGGGAATCCTACGAGCAGTACTTC. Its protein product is CASSLGPGESYEQYF.

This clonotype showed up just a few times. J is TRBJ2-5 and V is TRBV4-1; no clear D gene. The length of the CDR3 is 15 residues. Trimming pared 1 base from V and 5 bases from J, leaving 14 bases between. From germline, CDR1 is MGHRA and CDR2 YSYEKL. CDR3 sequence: CASSQARLGLETQYF. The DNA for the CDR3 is TGCGCCAGCAGCCAAGCGAGGTTGGGTCTGGAGACCCAGTACTTC.

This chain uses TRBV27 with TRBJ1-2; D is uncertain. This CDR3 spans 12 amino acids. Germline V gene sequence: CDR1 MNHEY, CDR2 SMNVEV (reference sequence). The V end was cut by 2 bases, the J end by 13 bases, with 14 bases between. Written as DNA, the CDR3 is TGTGCCAGCAGTTTAACCCGCGGGTTTCTCACCTTC. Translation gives CASSLTRGFLTF.

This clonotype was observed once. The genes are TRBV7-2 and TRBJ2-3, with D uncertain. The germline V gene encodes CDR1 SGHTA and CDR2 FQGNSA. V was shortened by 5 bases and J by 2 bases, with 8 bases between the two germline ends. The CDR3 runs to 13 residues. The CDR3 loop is CASSIPHTDTQYF. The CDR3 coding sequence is TGTGCCAGCAGCATACCCCACACAGATACGCAGTATTTT.

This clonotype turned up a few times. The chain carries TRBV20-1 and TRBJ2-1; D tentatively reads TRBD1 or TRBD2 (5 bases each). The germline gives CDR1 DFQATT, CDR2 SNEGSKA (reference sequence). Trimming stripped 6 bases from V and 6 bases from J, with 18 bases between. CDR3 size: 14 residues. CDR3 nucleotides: TGCAGTGCCAGGATCCCGGGACCGATCAATGAGCAGTTCTTC. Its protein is CSARIPGPINEQFF.

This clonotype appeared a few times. CDR3 loop: CAISDGTAATDTQYF. The CDR3 DNA is TGTGCCATCAGTGACGGGACGGCCGCCACAGATACGCAGTATTTT. The rearrangement links TRBV10-3 to TRBJ2-3, with D possibly being TRBD1 or TRBD2 (5 bases each). The length of the CDR3 is 15 residues. Trimming removed 3 bases from V and 2 bases from J, with 12 bases in between. From germline, CDR1 is ENHRY and CDR2 SYGVKD.

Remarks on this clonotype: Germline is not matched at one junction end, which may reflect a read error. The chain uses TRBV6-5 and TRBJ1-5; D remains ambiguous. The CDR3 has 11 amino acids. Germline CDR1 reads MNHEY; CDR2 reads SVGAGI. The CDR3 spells CASTGGQPRHF. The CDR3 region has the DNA TGTGCCAGCACCGGAGGGCAGCCCCGGCATTTT.